This TCR beta chain comes out of a study of blood T cells in healthy people across ages. This clonotype has a handful of counts. The donors, aged 6 to 90, were healthy Caucasians from Russia. Next came a second PCR, run for about 6 to 12 cycles, which used a sample-barcoded 5' primer along with a J-beta primer mix. A single record per CDR3 protein comes from TCRdb applying MiXCR to the 5' RACE reads. The sample contains more than 650,000 distinct CDR3 sequences, roughly 26% of which appear only once. These same records also appear under a second study, on T cells of mothers and their children.

This sequence was found in a boy between 10 and 17 years old in good health. Material: blood.

The CDR3, as DNA: TGTGCCAGCTCACGTGAGGGCCCCTACGAGCAGTACTTC. Translating it yields CASSREGPYEQYF. The chain couples TRBV18 to TRBJ2-7, with D possibly matching TRBD2 (5 bases). Germline V gives CDR1 KGHSH, CDR2 LQKENI. V lost 4 bases and J lost 2, with 9 bases in between. The CDR3 extends over 13 amino acids.